A single sample is the source of the 28 T cell receptor beta chains below, sequenced in a study of blood T cell repertoires in COVID-19. TCRdb's copy holds only in-frame clones and misses some; the assay was immunoSEQ multiplex PCR. The table includes roughly 360,000 clones, approximately 77% detected once. Sequenced sample: peripheral blood. The origin of the receptors is a human donor with acute or convalescent COVID-19. The donor label of this sample is uncertain.

The V call is TRBV4-1, the J call TRBJ2-1; possibly TRBD2 for D (5 bases). In germline, CDR1 is MGHRA, CDR2 YSYEKL. Trimming took off 3 bases at V and 4 bases at J, with 10 bases between the two ends. The CDR3 loop spans 14 amino acids. The CDR3 nucleotides are TGCGCCAGCAGCCAGGAACCGGGATACAATGAGCAGTTCTTC. It is translated as CASSQEPGYNEQFF.

This chain uses TRBV2 with TRBJ1-3; D is possibly TRBD1 (5 bases). CDR1 is SNHLY and CDR2 is FYNNEI in the germline V gene. The CDR3 is made up of 15 amino acids. Trimming cost V 3 bases and J 2 bases, with 11 bases left between them. The CDR3, as DNA: TGTGCCAGCAGTGATGGGTGGACAACTGGAAACACCATATATTTT. Protein: CASSDGWTTGNTIYF. Full variable domain (rest looked up from reference TRBV2 and TRBJ1-3): EPEVTQTPSHQVTQMGQEVILRCVPISNHLYFYWYRQILGQKVEFLVSFYNNEISEKSEIFDDQFSVERPDGSNFTLKIRSTKLEDSAMYFCASSDGWTTGNTIYFGEGSWLTVV.

V gene TRBV2 combines with J gene TRBJ1-1, with no clear D. The germline gives CDR1 SNHLY, CDR2 FYNNEI. V was trimmed by 3 bases and J by 6 bases, leaving 11 bases between them. This CDR3 is 13 amino acids long. CDR3 residues: CASSEFGSAEAFF. In DNA form, the CDR3 reads TGTGCCAGCAGTGAGTTCGGGAGCGCTGAAGCTTTCTTT.

The table lists this clone with a count of one. The chain uses TRBV30 and TRBJ1-5; unclear D gene. The CDR3 loop spans 16 amino acids. V was pared by 0 bases and J by 2 bases, with 14 bases between. Germline CDR1 GTSNPN, CDR2 SVGIG (reference sequence). The CDR3 loop is CAWSVPTPRGNQPQHF. The CDR3 nucleotides are TGTGCCTGGAGTGTCCCGACCCCTCGGGGCAATCAGCCCCAGCATTTT. Variable domain in full (rest from reference TRBV30 and TRBJ1-5): SQTIHQWPATLVQPVGSPLSLECTVEGTSNPNLYWYRQAAGRGLQLLFYSVGIGQISSEVPQNLSASRPQDRQFILSSKKLLLSDSGFYLCAWSVPTPRGNQPQHFGDGTRLSIL.

The rearrangement joins TRBV6-5 to TRBJ1-4, with D possibly TRBD1 on 6 matching bases. Germline V gene sequence: CDR1 MNHEY, CDR2 SVGAGI. The CDR3 covers 14 residues. Trimming shortened V by 6 bases and J by 3 bases, and 11 bases separated the two germline ends. The CDR3 DNA reads as TGTGCCAGCAGCACAGGGCGACCTAATGAAAAACTGTTTTTT. Protein: CASSTGRPNEKLFF.

This clone was recorded a few times. The CDR3 region has the DNA TGTGCCAGCAGCTTAGCGTCAGGCCCCATCTACGAGCAGTACTTC. Its protein is CASSLASGPIYEQYF. The gene calls are TRBV7-2 and TRBJ2-7; no clear D. Trimming removed 0 bases at V and 3 bases at J, with 12 bases between. Germline V CDR1 and CDR2: SGHTA, FQGNSA. The CDR3 extends over 15 amino acids.

In its sample, this clone was seen a few times. This rearrangement joins TRBV2 to TRBJ1-1; 7 bases line up with TRBD1. V lost 5 bases to trimming and J lost 7 bases; unmatched junction nucleotides: 13. The CDR3 has 15 residues. The germline V gene encodes CDR1 SNHLY and CDR2 FYNNEI. CDR3 in DNA: TGTGCCAGCAGTTTAGGGGGCGCGGGGTCGGGTGAAGCTTTCTTT. Amino acids: CASSLGGAGSGEAFF. Complete variable domain (other parts from reference TRBV2 and TRBJ1-1): EPEVTQTPSHQVTQMGQEVILRCVPISNHLYFYWYRQILGQKVEFLVSFYNNEISEKSEIFDDQFSVERPDGSNFTLKIRSTKLEDSAMYFCASSLGGAGSGEAFFGQGTRLTVV.

The J gene is TRBJ1-5, the V gene TRBV19, with 8 bases identical to TRBD1. Germline V CDR1 and CDR2: LNHDA, SQIVND (reference sequence). CDR3 length: 15 amino acids. Germline trimming cut 5 bases from V and 4 bases from J; bases unmatched to any gene: 7. The CDR3 reads CASSSGQGRNQPQHF. CDR3 nucleotide sequence: TGTGCCAGTAGTTCAGGACAGGGCAGGAATCAGCCCCAGCATTTT.

V and J are TRBV7-9 and TRBJ2-2; D might be TRBD2 (5 bases). This CDR3 spans 14 amino acids. The V gene's germline CDR1 is SEHNR and CDR2 FQNEAQ (reference sequence). With 0 bases removed from V and 5 bases from J, the gap between germline ends came to 7 bases. For the CDR3, the DNA is TGTGCCAGCAGCTTAGCGAGGGTTACCGGGGAGCTGTTTTTT. This encodes CASSLARVTGELFF.

This clone has just one count. This CDR3 is CAISDPGENTEAFF. In nucleotides, the CDR3 is TGTGCCATCAGTGACCCGGGGGAGAACACTGAAGCTTTCTTT. The chain recombines TRBV10-3 with TRBJ1-1; tentative D call: TRBD1 (5 bases). The CDR3 has 14 amino acids. Germline V CDR1 and CDR2: ENHRY, SYGVKD. The V end lost 3 bases, the J end lost 1 base, and 9 bases lay between the germline ends.

The V and J genes are TRBV6-4 and TRBJ2-5, with D possibly being TRBD2 (5 bases). The CDR3 sequence is 14 residues long. Germline V gives CDR1 MRHNA, CDR2 SNTAGT. V was pared by 5 bases and J by 1 base, with 11 bases between. The CDR3 region has the DNA TGTGCCAGCAGTCCTGAGGGCCTCCAAGAGACCCAGTACTTC. This translates into CASSPEGLQETQYF.

This rearrangement joins TRBV10-1 to TRBJ2-1, with unresolved D. Germline values: CDR1 WNHNN, CDR2 SYGVQD (reference sequence). V was trimmed by 1 base and J by 8 bases, leaving 9 bases between them. The CDR3 covers 13 residues. The chain's CDR3 is CASSEWASHEQFF. The CDR3 coding sequence is TGCGCCAGCAGTGAGTGGGCCTCGCATGAGCAGTTCTTC.

This chain uses TRBV5-6 with TRBJ2-1; TRBD2 aligns across 11 bases. The ends lost 4 bases at V and 9 bases at J; junction bases unmatched: 12. Germline V CDR1 and CDR2: SGHDT, YYEEEE. The CDR3 extends over 16 amino acids. DNA for the CDR3: TGTGCCAGCAGCCCCACACCTAGCGGGGGGAGCTTTGAGCAGTTCTTC. This gives the protein CASSPTPSGGSFEQFF.

J is TRBJ2-3 and V is TRBV29-1, with a tentative D call TRBD2 (6 bases). Germline-derived CDR1 and CDR2 are SQVTM and ANQGSEA. Trimming pared 4 bases from V and 5 bases from J, leaving 10 bases between. The length of the CDR3 is 12 residues. In DNA form, the CDR3 reads TGCAGCGTTGGGGTGGGGGGAGATACGCAGTATTTT. This translates into CSVGVGGDTQYF.

The V and J genes are TRBV15 and TRBJ2-7, with TRBD1 matching 9 bases. Trimming at V came to 2 bases and at J to 1 base, leaving 12 bases not matched to a gene. Germline values: CDR1 LNHNV, CDR2 YYDKDF (reference sequence). The CDR3 extends over 18 amino acids. The CDR3, as DNA: TGTGCCACCAGCAGATTTAAAACCGGGACAGGGCTTTCCTACGAGCAGTACTTC. It codes for CATSRFKTGTGLSYEQYF.

Note on this clone: One end of the junction is discordant with germline, which a read error may explain. Distinct nucleotide sequences in the sample also encode this CDR3. This sequence joins TRBV2 and TRBJ1-5; tentatively, D is TRBD1 (6 bases). The CDR3 has 16 amino acids. Germline CDR1 reads SNHLY; CDR2 reads FYNNEI. The CDR3 DNA reads as TGTGCCAGCAGTGCAGCGTACAGGGTTAGCAATCAGCCCCAACATTTT. Amino acids: CASSAAYRVSNQPQHF.

The V gene is TRBV19, the J gene TRBJ1-5, with D tentatively TRBD1 (5 bases). The germline V gene encodes CDR1 LNHDA and CDR2 SQIVND (reference sequence). This CDR3 has 16 residues. V was pared by 10 bases and J by 1 base, with 20 bases between. The CDR3 protein is CATTWGPLRSNQPQHF. CDR3 nucleotide sequence: TGTGCCACCACCTGGGGCCCCCTAAGGAGCAATCAGCCCCAGCATTTT.

The CDR3 loop reads CASSEALLLPQETQYF. CDR3 nucleotides: TGTGCCAGCAGTGAAGCGCTTCTACTTCCGCAAGAGACCCAGTACTTC. The chain links TRBV6-1 to TRBJ2-5; D uncertain. Trimming removed 0 bases at V and 2 bases at J, with 13 bases between. Germline V gene lookup returns CDR1 MNHNS and CDR2 SASEGT. This CDR3 has 16 residues.

The table lists this clone with a few counts. Different DNA sequences within this sample yield the same CDR3. The chain combines TRBV18 with TRBJ2-7, with a tentative D call TRBD1 (6 bases). The ends were cut back, 5 bases at V and 0 bases at J, with 11 bases in the middle. Germline CDR1 is KGHSH and CDR2 is LQKENI. The CDR3 totals 14 residues. As DNA, the CDR3 is TGTGCCAGCTCAAAAGGACAGAGCTCCTACGAGCAGTACTTC. This codes for CASSKGQSSYEQYF. The whole variable domain, remainder taken from reference TRBV18 and TRBJ2-7, is NAGVMQNPRHLVRRRGQEARLRCSPMKGHSHVYWYRQLPEEGLKFMVYLQKENIIDESGMPKERFSAEFPKEGPSILRIQQVVRGDSAAYFCASSKGQSSYEQYFGPGTRLTVT.

In DNA, the CDR3 is TGTGCCACCAGCAGGAACAAGGGGGCATTCTACGAGCAGTACTTC. Amino acid sequence: CATSRNKGAFYEQYF. The chain combines TRBV15 with TRBJ2-7, with 7 bases matching TRBD1. CDR1 is LNHNV, CDR2 YYDKDF, per germline (reference sequence). CDR3 length equals 15 residues. With V trimmed by 3 bases and J by 3 bases, 8 bases remained unmatched.

The V call is TRBV6-1, the J call TRBJ2-1; TRBD2 matches 10 bases. CDR1 is MNHNS, CDR2 SASEGT, per germline. The V segment lost 3 bases and the J segment 5 bases; nucleotides outside the gene matches: 7. The CDR3 has 16 amino acids. The CDR3 DNA reads as TGTGCCAGCAGTGAGCCGGGACTAGCGCCGAACAATGAGCAGTTCTTC. Its translation: CASSEPGLAPNNEQFF.

The chain carries TRBV7-9 and TRBJ1-1; no reliable D call. V was trimmed by 2 bases and J by 0 bases, leaving 7 bases between them. CDR3 length: 14 residues. Germline V gives CDR1 SEHNR, CDR2 FQNEAQ (reference sequence). The CDR3 spells CASSLSPVNTEAFF. The CDR3 region has the DNA TGTGCCAGCAGCTTATCTCCCGTGAACACTGAAGCTTTCTTT.

V and J are TRBV11-2 and TRBJ1-6, with D unresolved. CDR1 SGHAT and CDR2 FQNNGV come from the germline V gene. V lost 2 bases, J lost 5 bases, and 13 bases lay in between. The CDR3 loop spans 16 amino acids. CDR3 sequence (DNA): TGTGCCAGCAGCTTAATTCCGACCGGGAATAATTCACCCCTCCACTTT. Translation: CASSLIPTGNNSPLHF.

This sequence joins TRBV28 and TRBJ2-7, with 10 bases identical to TRBD1. Germline V CDR1 and CDR2: MDHEN, SYDVKM. V lost 7 bases to trimming and J lost 2 bases; unmatched junction nucleotides: 8. The CDR3 loop spans 15 amino acids. The CDR3 sequence is CASTARTGGTYEQYF. CDR3 nucleotide sequence: TGTGCCAGCACCGCTAGGACAGGGGGAACCTACGAGCAGTACTTC.

The chain uses TRBV27 and TRBJ1-1; D not certain. The CDR3 is made up of 14 amino acids. The V end lost 5 bases, the J end lost 6 bases, and 16 bases lay between the germline ends. In germline, CDR1 is MNHEY, CDR2 SMNVEV (reference sequence). The CDR3 coding sequence is TGTGCCAGCAGTAACACAGCCGGAGGGTCTGAAGCTTTCTTT. Translation: CASSNTAGGSEAFF.

This chain connects TRBV18 to TRBJ1-4; no clear D. Trimming stripped 3 bases from V and 3 bases from J, with 11 bases between. Germline assignment: CDR1 KGHSH and CDR2 LQKENI. The CDR3 extends over 15 amino acids. The CDR3 nucleotides are TGTGCCAGCTCACCGCGCCGGGTCCCTAATGAAAAACTGTTTTTT. This encodes CASSPRRVPNEKLFF.

The rearrangement links TRBV7-8 to TRBJ2-7, with TRBD2 matching 7 bases. This CDR3 has 16 residues. Germline V gene data show CDR1 as SGHVS and CDR2 as FQNEAQ. The V and J ends lost 2 bases and 4 bases, in that order; junction bases with no gene match: 11. The CDR3 sequence: CASSLSRLATGYEQYF. The CDR3, as DNA: TGTGCCAGCAGCTTAAGCAGACTAGCCACGGGTTACGAGCAGTACTTC. Drawing the rest from reference TRBV7-8 and TRBJ2-7, the complete variable domain is GAGVSQSPRYKVAKRGQDVALRCDPISGHVSLFWYQQALGQGPEFLTYFQNEAQLDKSGLPSDRFFAERPEGSVSTLKIQRTQQEDSAVYLCASSLSRLATGYEQYFGPGTRLTVT.

The chain has TRBV4-1 and TRBJ2-1, with D possibly matching TRBD1 (5 bases). CDR3 size: 16 residues. V was cut by 5 bases and J by 10 bases, with 24 bases left in between. CDR1 MGHRA and CDR2 YSYEKL come from the germline V gene. The CDR3 loop is CASSVSDSVQYREQFF. CDR3 bases: TGCGCCAGCAGCGTATCCGACAGTGTACAGTACAGGGAGCAGTTCTTC.